This T cell receptor beta chain was identified in a study of T-cell reconstitution after alpha-beta-depleted transplantation in children. Study-level results: Newly produced T cells mostly provided counts and TCRbeta diversity after one year, as hyperexpanded clones declined. Surviving recipient T cells and thymic progenitors accounted for the high day-60 TCRbeta diversity observed in some patients.

This clonotype was picked up many times. Its target is not known. Preparation of the TCRbeta library used unique molecular identifiers. MiXCR, run by TCRdb on the PCR reads, gives a single entry per CDR3 protein. Of approximately 500,000 distinct CDR3 sequences detected, about 10% appear once; the ten largest clones hold 2% to 2.5%. V lost 0 bases to trimming and J lost 4 bases; unmatched junction nucleotides: 3. This CDR3 is built from 15 residues. CDR1 is ENHRY and CDR2 is SYGVKD in the germline V gene. The genes are TRBV10-3 and TRBJ1-5, with 7 bases lining up with TRBD1. The sequence came from a child aged 2-9 years with inherited bone marrow failure, due to receive a stem cell transplant. Sample: PBMCs, taken before TCRalphabeta/CD19-depleted stem cell transplant. The CDR3 spells CAISESKQGNQPQHF. As DNA, the CDR3 is TGTGCCATCAGTGAGTCGAAACAGGGGAATCAGCCCCAGCATTTT.